These T cell receptor beta chains were read from a single sample in a study of human T cells and chemical hapten exposure. TCRdb re-analysed the RACE reads in MiXCR, keeping a single row per CDR3 protein. Of over 55,000 distinct CDR3 sequences in the sample, 11% were seen once. Sequenced here: whole blood, sampled in connection with sensitization to the hapten diphenylcyclopropenone (DPC). The receptor set was obtained from a woman aged 50 to 65 with alopecia areata. Some clones in this sample may be carry-over from other donors' samples. CDR3s leave out the opening cysteine and the closing phenylalanine or tryptophan.

CDR3 protein | V gene
ASSTRLYKESTEAF | TRBV11-2
ASSQGGGRNQPQH | TRBV3-1
ASSLAIGDYGYT | TRBV5-1
ASTEDEKLF | TRBV2
SARHGASSYNEQF | TRBV20-1
ASGEDDQETQY | TRBV7-2
ASSPQIPSYNEQF | TRBV4-1
ASSSSLAGVNEQF | TRBV12-3/TRBV12-4
SVDLGAPNTEAF | TRBV29-1
ASSLEAAGRHQPQH | TRBV7-2
SRPSGHEQF | TRBV20-1
ASSLLANTEAF | TRBV12-3/TRBV12-4
ASSPGQGIDTQY | TRBV18
SASRGDNEQF | TRBV20-1
AISESLSNQPQH | TRBV10-3
ASSYAPLAGGAGELF | TRBV6-5
ASTPQGGGNTIY | TRBV10-1
ASSRQKENTEAF | TRBV11-2